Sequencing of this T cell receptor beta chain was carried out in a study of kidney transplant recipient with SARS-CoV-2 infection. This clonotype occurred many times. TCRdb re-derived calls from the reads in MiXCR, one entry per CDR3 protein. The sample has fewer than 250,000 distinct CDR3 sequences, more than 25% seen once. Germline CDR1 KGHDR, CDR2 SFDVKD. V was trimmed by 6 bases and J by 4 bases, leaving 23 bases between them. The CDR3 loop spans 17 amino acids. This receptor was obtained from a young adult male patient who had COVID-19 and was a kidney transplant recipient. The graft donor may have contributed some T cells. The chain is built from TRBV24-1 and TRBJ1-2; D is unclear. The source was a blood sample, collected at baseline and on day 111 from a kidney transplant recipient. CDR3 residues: CATSSVYSTRKTYGYTF. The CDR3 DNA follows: TGTGCCACCAGTTCCGTCTATAGTACCAGAAAGACCTATGGCTACACCTTC.